This TCR beta chain was retrieved from a study of blood T cell repertoires in COVID-19. Across the study: The United States, Italy and Spain supplied acute and convalescent COVID-19 samples. Sources were T cells, B-cell-depleted T cells, or PBMCs; the material itself was cDNA or gDNA.

Original analysis: Amplification of reference gene primers provided the estimated nucleated cell counts. The protocol was immunoSEQ multiplex PCR, while the TCRdb copy is restricted to in-frame clones and leaves out a portion. The V and J calls and the clone size are those of that table, but D and trimming were determined from the DNA. The table has about 180,000 clones, nearly 90% seen once. The CDR3 is 14 amino acids. Germline V gene sequence: CDR1 MNHEY, CDR2 SVGEGT. V shed 5 bases and J 8 bases; nucleotides not matched to a gene: 11. The chain is built from TRBV6-2 or TRBV6-3 and TRBJ1-1, with 7 bases that match TRBD1. The sample was peripheral blood. The TCR was taken from a man younger than 35 who had recovered from COVID-19. DNA of the CDR3: TGTGCCAGCAGTGACCGACAGGGCCCAAACGAAGCTTTCTTT. Translation: CASSDRQGPNEAFF.